This TCR beta chain was sequenced in a study of cytomegalovirus exposure and HLA in healthy donors (dated by TCRdb to 2016 to 2017). Context from the whole study: According to an earlier analysis of 550 to 700 of the donors, some 180 million T cells yielded roughly 100 million unique TCR beta sequences and around 300 Gb of sequence data. Around 320 gigabases of sequencing data and 80 million or so unique TCR sequences were included in an early release covering 550 to 650 HLA-typed donors. Of the roughly 400 genotyped donors, about 84% fell in the genetic ancestry cluster associated with self-reported Caucasian donors. The aim of the study was to test whether cataloging public T cell receptors could identify signatures of past pathogen exposure. The study profiled the T cell repertoires of more than 500 subjects by immunosequencing and related them to cytomegalovirus serostatus. Besides the first cohort of hundreds of subjects, a separate validation cohort made up of 95 to 150 different subjects was used. To predict cytomegalovirus infection status, the study brought together high-throughput TCR immunosequencing, statistical association of individual TCRs with disease status, and machine learning. A later analysis re-analyzed previously published TCR beta repertoires from 650 to 800 donors and added high-resolution HLA genotyping to study TCR occurrence patterns. The later analysis used no new phenotypic data to find candidate immune exposures, relying instead on TCR beta sequences and their occurrence across donors. In an earlier analysis of a few hundred of the donors, high-throughput TCR beta sequencing was used to judge whether each TCR beta V gene segment behaved as functional or pseudogenic. Alongside the repertoire data, information on donor age, sex, ethnicity and CMV serostatus was compiled. Genome-wide SNP genotypes for about 60% of the roughly 670 donors were used in a later genetic analysis, which treated that subset as a discovery cohort. Every discovery cohort repertoire had been produced on one sequencing platform. HLA typing included class I and class II loci at four-digit resolution. Typing coverage varied by locus: about 620-640 donors for A, B, C, DRB1 and DQB1; approximately 500 for DQA1; about 600 for DPA1; 400 to 480 for DPB1. About 5 DR-DQ haplotypes were handled as single units for association and clustering, since linkage in the cohort was strong. Among several hundred genotyped donors of the cohort, an average of approximately 240,000 unique TCR beta nucleotide sequences was sequenced per donor, of which about 18% were non-productive.

Via the germline V gene (reference sequence), CDR1 is MNHEY and CDR2 SMNVEV. The CDR3 starts with the cysteine, ends with the phenylalanine, and has 15 residues. Left in the record is the CDR3 DNA by itself, 45 bases read in frame from the first base. The germline ends are 10 bases apart after V is trimmed by 2 bases and J by 0 bases. Turning to this clone: The antigen it recognizes is unknown. No base qualities exist here, and no much larger clone lies one base off it.

In total, roughly 670 healthy bone marrow donors made up the cohort. At the time of sampling, every cohort member was nominally healthy, though immune exposures that went unrecorded were likely present. The donor tested CMV seropositive, placing the donor among the 250 to 300 seropositive members of the cohort. Each donor provided a peripheral blood sample, and peripheral blood mononuclear cells were used for TCR beta sequencing. Genomic DNA extraction from the blood cell samples was performed with the Qiagen DNeasy Blood Extraction Kit. Libraries were made using the immunoSEQ multiplex PCR assay. A mixture of 60 forward primers for TCR Vbeta segments and 13 reverse primers for TCR Jbeta segments was used in the multiplex PCR. A multiplex PCR assay on genomic DNA amplified the CDR3 region of rearranged TCR beta genes. On the Illumina HiSeq System, the amplified TCR beta libraries were sequenced as 87-base-pair reads. The paper's data handling went like this. A later analysis tallied around 80 million unique TCR beta chains across the 666 repertoires, and approximately 11 million of those chains were shared by two or more donors. Raw reads were error-corrected and collapsed into unique sequences by a nearest-neighbor algorithm in which closely related sequences were merged to remove PCR and sequencing errors. To assign V, D and J gene segments, CDR3 sequences were aligned to IMGT reference sequences. For a sequence to be retained, a match of at least six nucleotides to both a V gene segment and a J gene segment was required. A rearrangement counted as productive if the CDR3 had no stop codons and remained in frame with V and J, and every other rearrangement counted as non-productive. CDR3 was defined according to IMGT convention as the region running from the second conserved V-encoded cysteine to the conserved J-encoded phenylalanine. The earlier analysis of about 560 of the donors excluded any sequence lacking an unambiguous match to a single V gene segment. An earlier analysis of fewer than 750 of the donors classified V segments as functional when productive rearrangements were above 56.7% and as segregating when the standard deviation between donors was above 5%. A statistical classification framework was developed to diagnose cytomegalovirus status using the catalog of TCR beta chain sequences. In a later analysis, V and J genes were assigned by comparing TCR nucleotide sequences against IMGT/GENE-DB human TR gene sequences. In a later analysis, CDR3 sequences and most-parsimonious VDJ recombination scenarios were assigned using the TCRdist pipeline. In a later analysis, each TCR beta chain was defined by its CDR3 amino acid sequence together with its V-gene family, and reads without a unique V-gene family were excluded. A later analysis removed 592 highly shared, low-generation-probability nucleotide sequences to deal with suspected cross-contamination and a sequencing artifact. For each public chain, a later analysis derived a clonal expansion index from normalized ranks of inferred template counts within each repertoire. In a later analysis, generation probabilities were computed using a VDJ recombination model fitted to out-of-frame rearrangements, and the results were checked against IGoR. A later analysis scored TCR-TCR, TCR-HLA and TCR-CMV co-occurrence with hypergeometric tests, applying a repertoire-size bias correction to TCR pairs. In a later analysis, false discovery rates were estimated by permuting HLA or CMV assignments 20 times. In a later analysis, co-occurring TCRs were grouped using DBSCAN, and TCRdist sequence similarity was added for clustering within HLA-allele-positive subsets. For co-occurrence clustering, repertoires with fewer than 30,000 or more than 120,000 public chains were excluded, along with roughly 5 repertoires with anomalous nucleotide sharing. TCRdb re-hosts the immuneACCESS table, in-frame sequences only. Its copies lack some clones; in the studies checked, an unresolved V gene accounts for under half of them, and the cause for the rest is not known. That table furnishes V, J and clone size, whereas the DNA furnished D and trimming. The sample table records some 200,000 clones; around 75% of these occur just once. The ten largest clones add up to about 5.7% of the sample.

Broad study findings and their caveats: According to the authors, the approach could potentially be generalized to other disease states and immunological phenotypes. In a later analysis, HLA-associated TCR beta chains were found to be more clonally expanded and to have lower generation probabilities than equally common non-associated chains. When HLA alleles, especially DR and DQ, strongly co-occurred, attributing TCR associations to individual alleles was difficult. Because HLA typing was unavailable for some donors at each locus, only the typed subset was used in association tests. Presence/absence analyses assumed roughly uniform sequencing depth across donors, an assumption that may not hold. Compared with the approximately 600-donor mean, donors in an Asian-associated ancestry cluster had fewer N-insertions in productive TCRs, according to a later genetic analysis. The 87-base-pair reads could not distinguish some IMGT-functional V segments, including TRBV6-2 and TRBV6-3, so those segments were excluded. A cluster of highly shared sequence variants was judged likely to represent a technical artifact of the sequencing pipeline. Correlated functional status among segregating V segments might be attributable to linkage disequilibrium, but an unknown experimental factor could not be ruled out. According to a later analysis, most CMV-associated TCR beta chains appeared to be HLA-restricted, and the HLA associations seemed to be driven largely by CMV exposure. Several of the top co-occurrence clusters appeared to be linked to parvovirus B19, influenza, CMV and Epstein-Barr virus, according to a later analysis. In a later analysis, TCR association rates were found to vary across HLA loci, with the most associated TCRs seen for DRB1 alleles and the fewest for HLA-C alleles. In this cohort, only TCR beta chains were sequenced, and detectable features were limited by the absence of alpha or paired-chain data. Cytomegalovirus status was reported to be diagnosed by the classifier with high specificity and sensitivity in both the original and validation cohorts. An earlier analysis of approximately 530 of the donors showed that most TCR beta V segments appeared in productive rearrangements either about 87% or about 30% of the time, which broadly matched IMGT annotations. Specific HLA alleles were associated with more than 15,000 TCR beta sequences at a false discovery rate of 0.05 in a later analysis. Across donors, most TCR sequences were observed very rarely, whereas some public TCRs were present in many individuals. For the cohort, immune exposure information was limited to CMV serostatus. Because counts were too low, seventeen rarely observed V segments, including chromosome 9 orphons, were excluded from the earlier analysis of some 540 of the donors. V-gene and J-gene trimming of TCR beta chains was associated with a missense DCLRE1C variant in a later genetic analysis, and the association was replicated in an independent cohort. A total of 150 to 200 TCR beta chains were listed by the study as associated with cytomegalovirus. In vitro tests confirmed that three of the cytomegalovirus-associated TCR beta chains recognize cytomegalovirus antigens. A further reported finding was that TCR beta sequences accurately predicted the HLA-A and HLA-B alleles for most subjects in the first cohort.

Rearrangement joined TRBV27 to TRBJ1-2; the D segment cannot be called with confidence. The sequenced material came from PBMCs. This sequence was found in a middle-aged man in good health and CMV-seropositive. The CDR3 region has the sequence CASSLSFEANYGYTF. The DNA reads as follows: TGTGCCAGCAGTTTAAGTTTCGAGGCTAACTATGGCTACACCTTC.